The rows below give T cell receptor beta chains drawn from one sample of a study of B cell selection in AIRE deficiency. Data came from immunoSEQ multiplex PCR; TCRdb stores just in-frame clones and leaves some out. Of tens of thousands of clones listed, about nine tenths are singletons. The sequenced sample was CD4+CD25+ Tregs sorted from PBMCs. The source is a human donor in good health. The CDR3 runs from the conserved cysteine through the conserved F or W. Each record gives: J gene, D gene, clone size, V gene, CDR3 DNA, CDR3 protein. The D gene is left open where the match is weak. Clone size is not always given. Where it is, it says once, few, many or a class for expanded clones.

j_call: TRBJ1-3
d_call: TRBD1
clone_size: -
v_call: TRBV6-1
cdr3_nt: TGTGCCAGCAGTGAAGGGGTGTGGCGGACAGGGAGGTCAGGAAACACCATATATTTT
cdr3_aa: CASSEGVWRTGRSGNTIYF

j_call: TRBJ2-3
d_call: -
clone_size: once
v_call: TRBV12-5
cdr3_nt: TGTGCTAGTGGGTCGACAGGTCTTAGCACAGATACGCAGTATTTT
cdr3_aa: CASGSTGLSTDTQYF

j_call: TRBJ2-5
d_call: TRBD1
clone_size: -
v_call: TRBV7-8
cdr3_nt: TGTGCCAGCAGCCACGGACAGGAAGAGACCCAGTACTTC
cdr3_aa: CASSHGQEETQYF

j_call: TRBJ2-2
d_call: -
clone_size: few
v_call: TRBV28
cdr3_nt: TGTGCCAGTACCCGAAATGGGGAGCTGTTTTTT
cdr3_aa: CASTRNGELFF

j_call: TRBJ1-2
d_call: TRBD1
clone_size: -
v_call: TRBV5-4
cdr3_nt: TGTGCCAGCAGCTCGGGACAGGCTACATGGGATGGCTACACCTTC
cdr3_aa: CASSSGQATWDGYTF

j_call: TRBJ2-1
d_call: TRBD2
clone_size: -
v_call: TRBV4-1
cdr3_nt: TGCGCCAGCAGCTCGAGACTAGCGGGATACAATGAGCAGTTCTTC
cdr3_aa: CASSSRLAGYNEQFF

j_call: TRBJ1-1
d_call: -
clone_size: once
v_call: TRBV29-1
cdr3_nt: TGCAGCGTTGAAAAAAAAGCTTTCTTT
cdr3_aa: CSVEKKAFF

j_call: TRBJ2-1
d_call: -
clone_size: -
v_call: TRBV5-1
cdr3_nt: TGCGCCAGCAGCTTCCGTGAGACAACGAACAATGAGCAGTTCTTC
cdr3_aa: CASSFRETTNNEQFF

j_call: TRBJ1-1
d_call: TRBD1
clone_size: -
v_call: TRBV7-2
cdr3_nt: TGTGCCAGCAGCTTAGGACAGGGTGTTGCTGAAGCTTTCTTT
cdr3_aa: CASSLGQGVAEAFF

j_call: TRBJ2-5
d_call: TRBD2
clone_size: -
v_call: TRBV7-2
cdr3_nt: TGTGCCAGCAGCCTTAGGATAGCGGGAGGGCCTTTGGTAGAGACCCAGTACTTC
cdr3_aa: CASSLRIAGGPLVETQYF

j_call: TRBJ1-5
d_call: TRBD1
clone_size: -
v_call: TRBV27
cdr3_nt: TGTGCCAGCAGTCCACTCTTCGGACAGGTTAACAATCAGCCCCAGCATTTT
cdr3_aa: CASSPLFGQVNNQPQHF

j_call: TRBJ2-4
d_call: -
clone_size: -
v_call: TRBV5-6
cdr3_nt: TGTGCCAGCAGCTTGATTAGTACCAAAAACATTCAGTACTTC
cdr3_aa: CASSLISTKNIQYF

j_call: TRBJ2-7
d_call: -
clone_size: once
v_call: TRBV10-3
cdr3_nt: TGTGCCATCAGTGAGGGGACCGCCTGGGTCTACGAGCAGTACTTC
cdr3_aa: CAISEGTAWVYEQYF

j_call: TRBJ1-6
d_call: -
clone_size: -
v_call: TRBV27
cdr3_nt: TGTGCCAGCAGTTTATCATCCTGGGCAAATTCACCCCTCCACTTT
cdr3_aa: CASSLSSWANSPLHF

j_call: TRBJ1-1
d_call: -
clone_size: -
v_call: TRBV5-5
cdr3_nt: TGTGCCAGCAGCCATACACACTCCGGTGGCACTGAAGCTTTCTTT
cdr3_aa: CASSHTHSGGTEAFF

j_call: TRBJ2-5
d_call: TRBD2
clone_size: few
v_call: TRBV28
cdr3_nt: TGTGCCAGCAGTTTTAGCGGGAGGTCGTCCGAGACCCAGTACTTC
cdr3_aa: CASSFSGRSSETQYF

j_call: TRBJ1-2
d_call: -
clone_size: -
v_call: TRBV19
cdr3_nt: TGTGCCAGTAGTATAGTAGTCCCACATGTTAGCTATGGCTACACCTTC
cdr3_aa: CASSIVVPHVSYGYTF

j_call: TRBJ2-1
d_call: -
clone_size: once
v_call: TRBV5-1
cdr3_nt: TGCGCCAGCAGCTTCCGGGACGGTAACAATGAGCAGTTCTTC
cdr3_aa: CASSFRDGNNEQFF

j_call: TRBJ2-6
d_call: -
clone_size: once
v_call: TRBV4-2
cdr3_nt: TGTGCCAGCAGCCAAGTGACAGGACGGACCTCTGGGGCCAACGTCCTGACTTTC
cdr3_aa: CASSQVTGRTSGANVLTF

j_call: TRBJ2-3
d_call: -
clone_size: -
v_call: TRBV28
cdr3_nt: TGTGCCAGCTTTTCGTTTCAGGGAACAGATACGCAGTATTTT
cdr3_aa: CASFSFQGTDTQYF

j_call: TRBJ1-4
d_call: -
clone_size: -
v_call: TRBV5-1
cdr3_nt: TGCGCCAGCAGCTTGTTCCAAGGGGATGAAAAACTGTTTTTT
cdr3_aa: CASSLFQGDEKLFF

j_call: TRBJ1-3
d_call: -
clone_size: -
v_call: TRBV4-3
cdr3_nt: TGCGCCAGCAGCCAAGACGCGATATATTTT
cdr3_aa: CASSQDAIYF

j_call: TRBJ2-5
d_call: -
clone_size: -
v_call: TRBV18
cdr3_nt: TGTGCCAGCTCACCATACTCAACGGACACCCAAGAGACCCAGTACTTC
cdr3_aa: CASSPYSTDTQETQYF

j_call: TRBJ1-2
d_call: TRBD1
clone_size: -
v_call: TRBV30
cdr3_nt: TGTGCCTGGAGTGTCGGGCGGACAGGTTTTGGCTACACCTTC
cdr3_aa: CAWSVGRTGFGYTF

j_call: TRBJ1-4
d_call: -
clone_size: -
v_call: TRBV19
cdr3_nt: TGTGCCAGTAGTGCAACTAATGAAAAACTGTTTTTT
cdr3_aa: CASSATNEKLFF

j_call: TRBJ2-5
d_call: TRBD2
clone_size: -
v_call: TRBV7-2
cdr3_nt: TGTGCCAGCAGCTTAGCGGGACTAGCGGGATCGGAGACCCAGTACTTC
cdr3_aa: CASSLAGLAGSETQYF

j_call: TRBJ1-2
d_call: -
clone_size: -
v_call: TRBV5-1
cdr3_nt: TGCGCCAGCAGCTTTAACTCAGGGGATAACTATGGCTACACCTTC
cdr3_aa: CASSFNSGDNYGYTF

j_call: TRBJ2-6
d_call: -
clone_size: -
v_call: TRBV7-8
cdr3_nt: TGTGCCAGCAGCATCCAAAGGGGAAGGCGCCACTCTGGGGCCAACGTCCTGACTTTC
cdr3_aa: CASSIQRGRRHSGANVLTF

j_call: TRBJ1-1
d_call: TRBD1
clone_size: -
v_call: TRBV5-1
cdr3_nt: TGCGCCAGCAGCTTCGCGGGACAGCCGAACACTGAAGCTTTCTTT
cdr3_aa: CASSFAGQPNTEAFF

j_call: TRBJ2-1
d_call: -
clone_size: -
v_call: TRBV7-8
cdr3_nt: TGTGCCAGCAGCTTAGACACGCACAATGAGCAGTTCTTC
cdr3_aa: CASSLDTHNEQFF

j_call: TRBJ1-5
d_call: TRBD1
clone_size: -
v_call: TRBV18
cdr3_nt: TGTGCCAGCTCACCATTAAGGACAGGGGCTTTTTTTGGGTACGTCAATAGCAATCAGCCCCAGCATTTT
cdr3_aa: CASSPLRTGAFFGYVNSNQPQHF

j_call: TRBJ1-2
d_call: TRBD1
clone_size: -
v_call: TRBV5-6
cdr3_nt: TGTGCCAGCAGCCAAATTACGACAGGGGGCTACTATGGCTACACCTTC
cdr3_aa: CASSQITTGGYYGYTF

j_call: TRBJ2-2
d_call: -
clone_size: -
v_call: TRBV6-1
cdr3_nt: TGTGCCAGCCGCGCTCGTACGAACACCGGGGAGCTGTTTTTT
cdr3_aa: CASRARTNTGELFF

j_call: TRBJ1-6
d_call: TRBD1
clone_size: -
v_call: TRBV4-1
cdr3_nt: TGCGCCAGCAGCCTGGCAGGGGGTTGGAATTCACCCCTCCACTTT
cdr3_aa: CASSLAGGWNSPLHF

j_call: TRBJ2-7
d_call: TRBD2
clone_size: -
v_call: TRBV4-2
cdr3_nt: TGTGCCAGCAGCCAAGCGAGTAGCGGGGGTACCTACGAGCAGTACTTC
cdr3_aa: CASSQASSGGTYEQYF

j_call: TRBJ2-3
d_call: -
clone_size: -
v_call: TRBV10-3
cdr3_nt: TGTGCCATCAGTCCTGAGCTTCCGGGGAGCACAGATACGCAGTATTTT
cdr3_aa: CAISPELPGSTDTQYF

j_call: TRBJ2-7
d_call: TRBD2
clone_size: -
v_call: TRBV7-3
cdr3_nt: TGTGCCAGCAGCTTAGATCCTAGCGGGGGGCGGTACTTC
cdr3_aa: CASSLDPSGGRYF

j_call: TRBJ2-3
d_call: -
clone_size: -
v_call: TRBV7-9
cdr3_nt: TGTGCCAGCAGCTTTGCAGATACGCAGTATTTT
cdr3_aa: CASSFADTQYF

j_call: TRBJ2-5
d_call: TRBD1
clone_size: -
v_call: TRBV5-4
cdr3_nt: TGTGCCAGCAGCCTGGACAGGGAAGGATTCGGGGAGACCCAGTACTTC
cdr3_aa: CASSLDREGFGETQYF

j_call: TRBJ1-1
d_call: -
clone_size: -
v_call: TRBV6-5
cdr3_nt: TGTGCCAGCAGAGCGGTCGAAAGGAACACTGAAGCTTTCTTT
cdr3_aa: CASRAVERNTEAFF

j_call: TRBJ1-2
d_call: TRBD1
clone_size: -
v_call: TRBV30
cdr3_nt: TGTGCCTGGAACCGGGACAGGGGTGCCTATGGCTACACCTTC
cdr3_aa: CAWNRDRGAYGYTF

j_call: TRBJ1-2
d_call: TRBD1
clone_size: -
v_call: TRBV5-4
cdr3_nt: TGTGCCAGCAGCTTATATCGGACAGGGGGCGGAGGCTACACCTTC
cdr3_aa: CASSLYRTGGGGYTF

j_call: TRBJ2-2
d_call: -
clone_size: -
v_call: TRBV19
cdr3_nt: TGTGCCAGTAGTATAGCGGCCGGGGAGCTGTTTTTT
cdr3_aa: CASSIAAGELFF

j_call: TRBJ2-1
d_call: TRBD2
clone_size: -
v_call: TRBV11-1
cdr3_nt: TGTGCCAGCAGGAAGACTAGCGTAACCCACAATGAGCAGTTCTTC
cdr3_aa: CASRKTSVTHNEQFF

j_call: TRBJ2-2
d_call: TRBD2
clone_size: -
v_call: TRBV7-6
cdr3_nt: TGTGCCAGCAGCTTATACGCCCCCCAAAGCAGCGGGGGGGCCACCGGGGAGCTGTTTTTT
cdr3_aa: CASSLYAPQSSGGATGELFF

j_call: TRBJ1-3
d_call: -
clone_size: -
v_call: TRBV11-3
cdr3_nt: TGTGCCAGCAGCTTATGGGGAGACAGCGGAAACACCATATATTTT
cdr3_aa: CASSLWGDSGNTIYF

j_call: TRBJ1-1
d_call: -
clone_size: few
v_call: TRBV5-1
cdr3_nt: TGCGCCAGCAGGGGGGGGGCTGTGGACACTGAAGCTTTCTTT
cdr3_aa: CASRGGAVDTEAFF

j_call: TRBJ2-1
d_call: -
clone_size: -
v_call: TRBV6-1
cdr3_nt: TGTGCCAGCAGTGCCCCTCTCCCCTACAATGAGCAGTTCTTC
cdr3_aa: CASSAPLPYNEQFF

j_call: TRBJ1-1
d_call: TRBD1
clone_size: -
v_call: TRBV18
cdr3_nt: TGTGCCAGCTCACCATGGGACAGGGCATCGAACACTGAAGCTTTCTTT
cdr3_aa: CASSPWDRASNTEAFF

j_call: TRBJ2-3
d_call: -
clone_size: -
v_call: TRBV6-5
cdr3_nt: TGTGCCAGCAGAAGGGTTGGCACAGATACGCAGTATTTT
cdr3_aa: CASRRVGTDTQYF

j_call: TRBJ1-5
d_call: -
clone_size: -
v_call: TRBV6-1
cdr3_nt: TGTGCTACCACATTTTATAGCAATCAGCCCCAGCATTTT
cdr3_aa: CATTFYSNQPQHF

j_call: TRBJ2-5
d_call: TRBD2
clone_size: -
v_call: TRBV7-2
cdr3_nt: TGTGCCAGCAGCTTAGCGGGGGGGGAGACCCAGTACTTC
cdr3_aa: CASSLAGGETQYF